This T cell receptor (beta chain) came from a study of shared clonotypes between healthy human individuals. Measured with immunoSEQ multiplex PCR; TCRdb has only the in-frame clones, and not every one. This sample has around 1,900,000 clones, with about 93% found just once. It was CD45RO-negative cells, positively selected for CCR7, that made up naive CD8 cells, with terminally differentiated effector memory CD45RA+ cells excluded. The ends were cut back, 2 bases at V and 0 bases at J, with 8 bases in the middle. CDR3 size: 14 residues. In germline, CDR1 is SGHRS, CDR2 YFSETQ. Sequenced material: naive CD8+ T cells from PBMCs. The sequence was collected from a man younger than 30 in good health. Some clones in this sample may be carry-over from other donors' samples. This chain links TRBV5-1 with TRBJ1-1, with no clear D. The CDR3 DNA reads TGCGCCAGCAGCTTAAAGGAAGTGAACACTGAAGCTTTCTTT. It is translated as CASSLKEVNTEAFF.